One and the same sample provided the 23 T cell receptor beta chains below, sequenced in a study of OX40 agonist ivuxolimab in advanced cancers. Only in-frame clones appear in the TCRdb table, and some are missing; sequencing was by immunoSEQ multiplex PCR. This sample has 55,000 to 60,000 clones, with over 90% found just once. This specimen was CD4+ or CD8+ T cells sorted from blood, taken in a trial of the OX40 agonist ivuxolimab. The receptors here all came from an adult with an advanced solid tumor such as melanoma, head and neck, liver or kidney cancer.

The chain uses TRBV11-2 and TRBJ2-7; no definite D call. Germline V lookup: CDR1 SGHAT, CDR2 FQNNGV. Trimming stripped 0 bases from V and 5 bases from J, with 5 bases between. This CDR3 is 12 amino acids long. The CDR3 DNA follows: TGTGCCAGCAGCTTAGAGGGGAACGAGCAGTACTTC. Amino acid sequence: CASSLEGNEQYF. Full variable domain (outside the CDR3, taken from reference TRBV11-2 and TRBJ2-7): EAGVAQSPRYKIIEKRQSVAFWCNPISGHATLYWYQQILGQGPKLLIQFQNNGVVDDSQLPKDRFSAERLKGVDSTLKIQPAKLEDSAVYLCASSLEGNEQYFGPGTRLTVT.

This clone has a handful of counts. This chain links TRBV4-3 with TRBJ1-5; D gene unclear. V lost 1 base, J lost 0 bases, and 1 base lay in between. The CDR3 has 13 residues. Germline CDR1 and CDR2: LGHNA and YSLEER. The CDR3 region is CASSQGSNQPQHF. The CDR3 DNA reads TGCGCCAGCAGCCAAGGTAGCAATCAGCCCCAGCATTTT.

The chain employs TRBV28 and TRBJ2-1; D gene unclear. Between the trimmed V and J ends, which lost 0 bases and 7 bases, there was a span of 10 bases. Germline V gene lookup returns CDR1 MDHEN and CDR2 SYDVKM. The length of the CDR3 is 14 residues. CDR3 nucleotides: TGTGCCAGCAGTTTATGGAGTCAGAGTAATGAGCAGTTCTTC. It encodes CASSLWSQSNEQFF. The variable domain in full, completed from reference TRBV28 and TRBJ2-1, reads DVKVTQSSRYLVKRTGEKVFLECVQDMDHENMFWYRQDPGLGLRLIYFSYDVKMKEKGDIPEGYSVSREKKERFSLILESASTNQTSMYLCASSLWSQSNEQFFGPGTRLTVL.

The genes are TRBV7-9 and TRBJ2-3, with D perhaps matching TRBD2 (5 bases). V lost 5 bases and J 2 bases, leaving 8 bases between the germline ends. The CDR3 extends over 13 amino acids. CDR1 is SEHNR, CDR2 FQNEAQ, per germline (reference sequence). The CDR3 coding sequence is TGTGCCAGCAGCCCTAGCCACACAGATACGCAGTATTTT. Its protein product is CASSPSHTDTQYF. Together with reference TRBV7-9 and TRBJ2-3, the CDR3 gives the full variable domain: DTGVSQNPRHKITKRGQNVTFRCDPISEHNRLYWYRQTLGQGPEFLTYFQNEAQLEKSRLLSDRFSAERPKGSFSTLEIQRTEQGDSAMYLCASSPSHTDTQYFGPGTRLTVL.

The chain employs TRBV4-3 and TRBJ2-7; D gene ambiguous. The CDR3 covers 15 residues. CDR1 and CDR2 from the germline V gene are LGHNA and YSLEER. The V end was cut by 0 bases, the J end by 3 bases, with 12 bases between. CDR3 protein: CASSQDVNRHYEQYF. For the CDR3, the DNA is TGCGCCAGCAGCCAAGATGTTAACAGACACTACGAGCAGTACTTC.

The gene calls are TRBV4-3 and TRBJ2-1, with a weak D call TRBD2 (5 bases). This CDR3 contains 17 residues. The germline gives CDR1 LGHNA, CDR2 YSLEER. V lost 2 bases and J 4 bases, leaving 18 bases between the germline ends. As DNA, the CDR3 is TGCGCCAGCAGCCAAATTTTCGCTAGCCTTGATTACAATGAGCAGTTCTTC. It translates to CASSQIFASLDYNEQFF.

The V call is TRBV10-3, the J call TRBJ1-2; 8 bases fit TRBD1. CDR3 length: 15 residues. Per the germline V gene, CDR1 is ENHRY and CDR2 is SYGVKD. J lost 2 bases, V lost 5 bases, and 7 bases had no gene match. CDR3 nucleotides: TGTGCCATCAGTTGGTTTGGACAGGGCAACTATGGCTACACCTTC. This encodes CAISWFGQGNYGYTF.

CDR3 bases: TGTGCCAGCAGCTTAGAAGCGGGAGCCCCCTACGAGCAGTACTTC. Amino acid sequence: CASSLEAGAPYEQYF. This chain links TRBV7-8 with TRBJ2-7, with 8 positions matching TRBD2. Per germline, CDR1 SGHVS and CDR2 FQNEAQ. V lost 1 base, J lost 2 bases, and 4 bases stayed unmatched. The CDR3 consists of 15 residues.

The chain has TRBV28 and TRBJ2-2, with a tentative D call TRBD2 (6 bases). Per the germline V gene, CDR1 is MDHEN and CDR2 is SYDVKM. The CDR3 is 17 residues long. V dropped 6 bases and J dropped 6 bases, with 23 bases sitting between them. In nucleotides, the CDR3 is TGTGCCAGCAGCTTTTGGGGGGAGACAGAACGAGCCGGGGAGCTGTTTTTT. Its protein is CASSFWGETERAGELFF.

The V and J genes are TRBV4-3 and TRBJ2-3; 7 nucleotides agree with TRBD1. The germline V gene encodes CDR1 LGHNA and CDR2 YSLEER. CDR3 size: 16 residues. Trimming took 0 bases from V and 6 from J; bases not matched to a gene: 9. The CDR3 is CASSQEYRGLGDTQYF. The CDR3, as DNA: TGCGCCAGCAGCCAAGAATACAGGGGCCTCGGGGATACGCAGTATTTT.

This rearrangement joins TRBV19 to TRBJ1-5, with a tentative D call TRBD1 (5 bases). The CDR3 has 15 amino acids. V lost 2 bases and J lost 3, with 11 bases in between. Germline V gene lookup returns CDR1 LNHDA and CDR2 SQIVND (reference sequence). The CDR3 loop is CASSIKGDYNQPQHF. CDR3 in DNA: TGTGCCAGTAGTATAAAAGGGGACTACAATCAGCCCCAGCATTTT.

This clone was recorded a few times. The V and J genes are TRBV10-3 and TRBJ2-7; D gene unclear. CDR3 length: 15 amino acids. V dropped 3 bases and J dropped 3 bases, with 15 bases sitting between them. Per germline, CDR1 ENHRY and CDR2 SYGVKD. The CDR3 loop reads CAISDTGDRFYEQYF. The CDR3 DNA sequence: TGTGCCATCAGTGATACTGGCGACCGTTTCTACGAGCAGTACTTC.

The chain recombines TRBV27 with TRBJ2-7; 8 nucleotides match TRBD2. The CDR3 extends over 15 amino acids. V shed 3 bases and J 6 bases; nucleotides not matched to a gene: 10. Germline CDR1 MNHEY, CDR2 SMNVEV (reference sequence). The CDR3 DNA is TGTGCCAGCAGTTTGGGGGCCAGCGGGAGTGGCGAGCAGTACTTC. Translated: CASSLGASGSGEQYF.

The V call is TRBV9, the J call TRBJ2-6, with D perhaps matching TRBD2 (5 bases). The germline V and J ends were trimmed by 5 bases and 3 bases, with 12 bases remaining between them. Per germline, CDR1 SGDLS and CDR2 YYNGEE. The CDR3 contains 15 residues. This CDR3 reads CASSRASRGANVLTF. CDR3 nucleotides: TGTGCCAGCAGTAGGGCTAGCCGTGGGGCCAACGTCCTGACTTTC.

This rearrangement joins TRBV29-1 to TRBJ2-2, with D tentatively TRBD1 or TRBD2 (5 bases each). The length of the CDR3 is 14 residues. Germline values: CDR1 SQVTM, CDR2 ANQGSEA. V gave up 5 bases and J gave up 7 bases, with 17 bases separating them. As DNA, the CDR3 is TGCAGCGTTCTGGCCGAGGAGAGGGGCGGGGAGCTGTTTTTT. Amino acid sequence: CSVLAEERGGELFF.

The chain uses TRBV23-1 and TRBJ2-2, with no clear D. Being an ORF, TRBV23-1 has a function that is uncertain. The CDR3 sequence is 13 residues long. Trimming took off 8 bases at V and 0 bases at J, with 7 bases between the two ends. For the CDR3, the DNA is TGCGCCAGCCGCCTCACGAACACCGGGGAGCTGTTTTTT. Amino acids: CASRLTNTGELFF.

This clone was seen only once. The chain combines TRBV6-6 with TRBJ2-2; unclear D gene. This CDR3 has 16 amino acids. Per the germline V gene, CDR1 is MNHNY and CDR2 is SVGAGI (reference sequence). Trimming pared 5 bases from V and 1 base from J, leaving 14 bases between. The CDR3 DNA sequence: TGTGCCAGCAGTCCCTGGCCAGCCTTGAACACCGGGGAGCTGTTTTTT. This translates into CASSPWPALNTGELFF.

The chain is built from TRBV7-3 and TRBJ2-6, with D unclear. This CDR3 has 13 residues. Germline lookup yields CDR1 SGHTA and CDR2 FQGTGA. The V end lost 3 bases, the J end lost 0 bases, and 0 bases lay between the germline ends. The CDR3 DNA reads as TGTGCCAGCAGCTTCTCTGGGGCCAACGTCCTGACTTTC. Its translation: CASSFSGANVLTF.

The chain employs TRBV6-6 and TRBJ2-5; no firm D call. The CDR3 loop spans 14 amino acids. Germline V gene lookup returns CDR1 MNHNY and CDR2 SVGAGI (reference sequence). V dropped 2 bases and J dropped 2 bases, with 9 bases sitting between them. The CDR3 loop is CASSYLEEQETQYF. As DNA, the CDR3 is TGTGCCAGCAGTTACCTAGAGGAGCAAGAGACCCAGTACTTC.

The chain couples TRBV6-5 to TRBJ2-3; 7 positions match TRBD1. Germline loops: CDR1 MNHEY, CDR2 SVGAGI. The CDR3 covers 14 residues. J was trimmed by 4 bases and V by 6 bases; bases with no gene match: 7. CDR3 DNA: TGTGCCAGCAGACGAACAGGGGAAGCAGATACGCAGTATTTT. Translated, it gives CASRRTGEADTQYF.

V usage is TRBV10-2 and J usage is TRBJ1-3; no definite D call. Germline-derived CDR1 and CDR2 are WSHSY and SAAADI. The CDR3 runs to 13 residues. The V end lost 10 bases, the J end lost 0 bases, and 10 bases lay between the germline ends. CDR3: CATLDGSGNTIYF. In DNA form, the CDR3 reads TGCGCCACCTTGGATGGCTCTGGAAACACCATATATTTT.

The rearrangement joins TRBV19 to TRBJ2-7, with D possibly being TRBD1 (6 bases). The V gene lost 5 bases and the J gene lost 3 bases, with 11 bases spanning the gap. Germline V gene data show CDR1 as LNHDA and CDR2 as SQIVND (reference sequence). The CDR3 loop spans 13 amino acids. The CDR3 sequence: CASSSGQIYEQYF. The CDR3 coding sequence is TGTGCCAGTAGTTCTGGACAGATCTACGAGCAGTACTTC.

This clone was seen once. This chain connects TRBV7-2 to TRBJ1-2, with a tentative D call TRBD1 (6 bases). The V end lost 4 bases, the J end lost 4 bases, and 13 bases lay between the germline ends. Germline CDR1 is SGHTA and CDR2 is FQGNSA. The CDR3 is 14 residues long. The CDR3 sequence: CASSWGAQVYGYTF. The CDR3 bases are TGTGCCAGCAGCTGGGGGGCCCAGGTCTATGGCTACACCTTC.